The 6 T cell receptor beta chains listed next were all sequenced from one sample in a study of CD4 and CD8 cells across lung adenocarcinoma regions. TCRdb fed the PCR reads into MiXCR, producing one record per CDR3 protein. The sample includes 8,200 or so distinct CDR3 sequences, approximately 50% of them seen just once. Sequenced sample: CD4+ T cells from the center of a lung tumor. The receptors stem from a female donor with lung adenocarcinoma. The CD4 and CD8 labels of this study may be unreliable.

The chain links TRBV6-4 to TRBJ2-1, with D possibly TRBD1 on 5 matching bases. Germline CDR1 is MRHNA and CDR2 is SNTAGT. This CDR3 spans 13 amino acids. The V and J ends lost 8 bases and 4 bases respectively, with 12 bases between them. CDR3 nucleotide sequence: TGTGCCAGCTCGCCAGGGTTTTACAATGAGCAGTTCTTC. Its protein is CASSPGFYNEQFF.

Remarks on this clonotype: This may arise from a read error, as a much more abundant clone is one base away. The chain uses TRBV27 and TRBJ2-1, with D unclear. V dropped 7 bases and J dropped 10 bases, with 8 bases sitting between them. The CDR3 length is 10 residues. Germline V gene data show CDR1 as MNHEY and CDR2 as SMNVEV (reference sequence). This CDR3 reads CASTLDEQFF. CDR3 nucleotide sequence: TGTGCCAGCACCCTTGACGAGCAGTTCTTC.

This clonotype turned up a few times. The V gene is TRBV6-1, the J gene TRBJ2-5; no reliable D call. This CDR3 comprises 14 residues. The germline V gene encodes CDR1 MNHNS and CDR2 SASEGT. The V and J ends lost 1 base and 8 bases respectively, with 14 bases between them. The CDR3 loop reads CASSEGLSLGTQYF. CDR3 nucleotide sequence: TGTGCCAGCAGTGAAGGTTTGAGCCTCGGAACCCAGTACTTC.

This clonotype was picked up many times. This chain links TRBV7-2 with TRBJ2-1; D is undetermined. Germline values: CDR1 SGHTA, CDR2 FQGNSA. This CDR3 has 15 amino acids. The V gene lost 5 bases and the J gene lost 2 bases, with 13 bases spanning the gap. CDR3 sequence (DNA): TGTGCCAGCAGCCCTTTGTATGGGGCCTACAATGAGCAGTTCTTC. Protein sequence: CASSPLYGAYNEQFF.

The sample holds a few counts of this clonotype. The chain couples TRBV12-3 or TRBV12-4 to TRBJ1-4, with TRBD1 as a possible D gene (5 bases). This CDR3 has 17 amino acids. The V and J ends lost 5 bases and 5 bases respectively, with 21 bases between them. The CDR3 reads CASSHGINLAGNEKLFF. CDR3 nucleotide sequence: TGTGCCAGCAGTCATGGGATCAATTTAGCAGGGAATGAAAAACTGTTTTTT.

The chain couples TRBV6-5 to TRBJ2-5; D unclear. The closer fit of TRBJ2-7 to the DNA end suggests the J call may be wrong. This CDR3 is built from 14 residues. CDR1 and CDR2 from the germline V gene are MNHEY and SVGAGI. As DNA, the CDR3 is TGTGCCAGCAGTTACTCGTTCGGTTCACACGAGCAGTACTTC. Translation gives CASSYSFGSHEQYF.